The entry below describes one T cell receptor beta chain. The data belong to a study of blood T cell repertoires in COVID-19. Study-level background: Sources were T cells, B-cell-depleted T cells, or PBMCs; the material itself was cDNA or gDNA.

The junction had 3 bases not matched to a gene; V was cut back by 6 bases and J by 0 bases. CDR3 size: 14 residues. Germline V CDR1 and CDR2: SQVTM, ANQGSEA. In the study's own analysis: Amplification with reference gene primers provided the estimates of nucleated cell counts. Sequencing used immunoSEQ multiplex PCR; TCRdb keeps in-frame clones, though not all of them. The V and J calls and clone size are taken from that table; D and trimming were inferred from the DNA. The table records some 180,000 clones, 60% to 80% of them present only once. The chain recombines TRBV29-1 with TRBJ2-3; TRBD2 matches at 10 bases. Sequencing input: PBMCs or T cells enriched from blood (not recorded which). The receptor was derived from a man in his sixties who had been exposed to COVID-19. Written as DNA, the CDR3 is TGCAGCGTCCTAGCGGGAGCCAGCACAGATACGCAGTATTTT. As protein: CSVLAGASTDTQYF.